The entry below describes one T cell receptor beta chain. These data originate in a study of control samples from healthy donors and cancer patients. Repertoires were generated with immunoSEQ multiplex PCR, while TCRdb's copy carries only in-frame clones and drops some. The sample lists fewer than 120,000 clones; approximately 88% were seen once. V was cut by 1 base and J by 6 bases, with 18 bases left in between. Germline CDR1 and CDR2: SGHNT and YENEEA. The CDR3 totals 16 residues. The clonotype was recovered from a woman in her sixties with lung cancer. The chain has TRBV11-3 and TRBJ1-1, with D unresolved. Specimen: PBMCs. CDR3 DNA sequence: TGTGCCAGCAGCTTAGGATCGTTCGGGGTGACGCCTGAAGCTTTCTTT. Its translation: CASSLGSFGVTPEAFF.